This passage covers 12 T cell receptor beta chains from one sample sequenced in a study of shared clonotypes between healthy human individuals. This table comes from immunoSEQ multiplex PCR, and its TCRdb copy is limited to in-frame clones, with some not included. The table lists approximately 320,000 clones, roughly 84% of them singletons. The source material was memory CD8+ T cells sorted from blood. Subset here: CD45RO+ cells pooled with CCR7-negative TemRA cells. The receptor source for this set is a man aged 18 to 29 in good health.

The chain carries TRBV27 and TRBJ2-4; perhaps TRBD1 as D (5 bases). The CDR3 totals 13 residues. In germline, CDR1 is MNHEY, CDR2 SMNVEV (reference sequence). Trimming cost V 11 bases and J 0 bases, with 11 bases left between them. CDR3 nucleotide sequence: TGTGCCTCCCAGGGTCTAGCCAAAAACATTCAGTACTTC. Its protein product is CASQGLAKNIQYF.

The rearrangement joins TRBV30 to TRBJ2-2; 7 positions match TRBD1. The V gene end was trimmed by 7 bases and the J gene end by 0 bases; junction bases not matched to a gene: 5. The V gene's germline CDR1 is GTSNPN and CDR2 SVGIG (reference sequence). The CDR3 loop spans 14 amino acids. The DNA for the CDR3 is TGTGCCTCCAGAGGACAGGCGAACACCGGGGAGCTGTTTTTT. Its protein product is CASRGQANTGELFF.

The chain combines TRBV6-5 with TRBJ1-1; D is perhaps TRBD1 (5 bases). Trimming cost V 5 bases and J 1 base, with 11 bases left between them. CDR1 MNHEY and CDR2 SVGAGI come from the germline V gene. This CDR3 has 14 residues. CDR3 sequence reads: CASSEQTENTEAFF. The CDR3 nucleotides read TGTGCCAGCAGTGAGCAGACAGAGAACACTGAAGCTTTCTTT.

The chain couples TRBV2 to TRBJ2-7; D not certain. Germline assignment: CDR1 SNHLY and CDR2 FYNNEI. This CDR3 spans 12 amino acids. Between the trimmed V and J ends, which lost 6 bases and 4 bases, there was a span of 10 bases. CDR3 nucleotides: TGTGCCAGCAGATGGACCGGGTACGAGCAGTACTTC. As protein: CASRWTGYEQYF.

For the CDR3, the DNA is TGTGCCAGCAGAGAGGGGGGGGACTACGAGCAGTACTTC. Its protein product is CASREGGDYEQYF. This chain uses TRBV2 with TRBJ2-7; perhaps TRBD2 as D (7 bases). Looked up from germline, CDR1 is SNHLY and CDR2 is FYNNEI. V was cut by 6 bases and J by 3 bases, with 12 bases left in between. This CDR3 has 13 amino acids.

The chain links TRBV6-5 to TRBJ2-5; no clear D. The ends were cut back, 2 bases at V and 2 bases at J, with 15 bases in the middle. The germline V gene encodes CDR1 MNHEY and CDR2 SVGAGI. The CDR3 length is 16 residues. CDR3 in amino acids: CASSYGALSVQETQYF. In DNA form, the CDR3 reads TGTGCCAGCAGTTACGGTGCCCTCAGCGTTCAAGAGACCCAGTACTTC.

The chain combines TRBV28 with TRBJ2-7; 10 bases fit TRBD1. The CDR3 extends over 17 amino acids. The J segment lost 3 bases and the V segment lost 3 bases, leaving 11 bases of the junction unmatched. Looked up from germline, CDR1 is MDHEN and CDR2 is SYDVKM. CDR3 in DNA: TGTGCCAGCAGTTTGGGACAGGGGTCAGGAATAGGCTACGAGCAGTACTTC. This encodes CASSLGQGSGIGYEQYF. The variable domain in full, completed from reference TRBV28 and TRBJ2-7, reads DVKVTQSSRYLVKRTGEKVFLECVQDMDHENMFWYRQDPGLGLRLIYFSYDVKMKEKGDIPEGYSVSREKKERFSLILESASTNQTSMYLCASSLGQGSGIGYEQYFGPGTRLTVT.

This CDR3 is CASSLWDRVYNEQFF. CDR3 bases: TGTGCCAGCAGTTTATGGGACAGGGTTTACAATGAGCAGTTCTTC. The chain uses TRBV27 and TRBJ2-1; 9 nucleotides match TRBD1. Unmatched junction bases numbered 2, after V lost 1 base and J lost 4 bases. Per germline, CDR1 MNHEY and CDR2 SMNVEV (reference sequence). The CDR3 extends over 15 amino acids.

This clone has more than one count but fewer than ten. In nucleotides, the CDR3 is TGTGCCAGCAGTGGACTAGGGGCCGCAGATACGCAGTATTTT. Encoded protein: CASSGLGAADTQYF. The rearrangement joins TRBV6-1 to TRBJ2-3; D may be TRBD2 (6 bases). This CDR3 region has 14 residues. Germline CDR1 and CDR2: MNHNS and SASEGT. The V gene lost 4 bases and the J gene lost 4 bases, with 12 bases spanning the gap.

The V gene is TRBV6-1, the J gene TRBJ1-5; D may be TRBD1 (5 bases). V was clipped by 4 bases and J by 2 bases, with 15 bases between them. The CDR3 has 16 residues. Germline V gives CDR1 MNHNS, CDR2 SASEGT. The CDR3 spells CASSARRGPGNQPQHF. The CDR3 DNA reads TGTGCCAGCAGTGCCCGAAGGGGTCCAGGCAATCAGCCCCAGCATTTT.

This clone was picked up one time. The V call is TRBV9, the J call TRBJ2-7, with D perhaps being TRBD1 or TRBD2 (6 bases each). V was clipped by 4 bases and J by 3 bases, with 20 bases between them. CDR1 and CDR2 (germline): SGDLS, YYNGEE. The CDR3 consists of 16 residues. CDR3 sequence (DNA): TGTGCCAGCAGCCCAAACTGGCAGGGGAGGTTCTACGAGCAGTACTTC. Protein product: CASSPNWQGRFYEQYF. Based on the CDR3 plus reference TRBV9 and TRBJ2-7, the full variable domain is DSGVTQTPKHLITATGQRVTLRCSPRSGDLSVYWYQQSLDQGLQFLIQYYNGEERAKGNILERFSAQQFPDLHSELNLSSLELGDSALYFCASSPNWQGRFYEQYFGPGTRLTVT.

V gene TRBV10-3 combines with J gene TRBJ2-3; 13 bases align to TRBD2. Germline V lookup: CDR1 ENHRY, CDR2 SYGVKD. J gave up 3 bases and V 0 bases, and 6 bases lay outside the gene matches. This CDR3 has 18 amino acids. CDR3 DNA: TGTGCCATCAGTGAGTCGGGTGGGACTAGCGGGGCAACAGATACGCAGTATTTT. Protein product: CAISESGGTSGATDTQYF.